These T cell receptor beta chains were read from a single sample in a study of T-cell reconstitution after alpha-beta-depleted transplantation in children. TCRdb reprocessed the PCR reads with MiXCR, giving one entry per CDR3 protein. The sample yields 90,000 to 120,000 distinct CDR3 sequences, approximately 6% seen once. Sequences were derived from PBMCs, mostly from graft donor cells, sampled 360 days after TCRalphabeta/CD19-depleted stem cell transplant. The receptors originated from a male patient aged 2 to 9 who had a stem cell transplant for acute lymphoblastic leukemia, so the T cells may come from the graft donor. Both conserved end residues are part of each CDR3. D genes are given only for firm matches. The size of a clone is reported for some rows only, either as once, few or many, or as a class for expanded clones.

abundance	d_gene	v_gene	j_gene	CDR3nt	CDR3aa
many	-	TRBV7-9	TRBJ2-3	TGTGCCAGCAGCCCCTTCGCAGATACGCAGTATTTT	CASSPFADTQYF
many	TRBD1	TRBV28	TRBJ2-3	TGTGCCAGCAGTTACGACAGGGGCACAGATACGCAGTATTTT	CASSYDRGTDTQYF
-	-	TRBV5-6	TRBJ1-6	TGTGCCAGCAGCTTGGTCGACTACGAGTTCTCACCCCTCCACTTT	CASSLVDYEFSPLHF
few	-	TRBV28	TRBJ2-1	TGTGCCAGCAGTTACCCTAGGGGGGGCTACAATGAGCAGTTCTTC	CASSYPRGGYNEQFF
-	TRBD2	TRBV7-9	TRBJ2-5	TGTGCCAGCAGCGGTACCGGGACTAGCGAGACCCAGTACTTC	CASSGTGTSETQYF
many	-	TRBV7-9	TRBJ2-1	TGTGCCAGCAGTAGGAGGGGGGAGAGCTCCTACAATGAGCAGTTCTTC	CASSRRGESSYNEQFF
many	-	TRBV29-1	TRBJ1-2	TGCAGCGTACCACAGGTCAACTATGGCTACACCTTC	CSVPQVNYGYTF
-	-	TRBV2	TRBJ2-2	TGTGCCAGCCAAAGGGGGGCACCCCCCGGGGAGCTGTTTTTT	CASQRGAPPGELFF
-	-	TRBV20-1	TRBJ1-4	TGCAGTGCTAAGTGGGGACGGACTAATGAAAAACTGTTTTTT	CSAKWGRTNEKLFF
-	-	TRBV30	TRBJ2-6	TGTGCCTGGAGTCGGTCGGCGGGGGCCAACGTCCTGACTTTC	CAWSRSAGANVLTF
many	TRBD1	TRBV6-1	TRBJ1-1	TGTGCAAGCCTTATGGGGACAGCCAACACTGAAGCTTTCTTT	CASLMGTANTEAFF
many	-	TRBV13	TRBJ1-6	TGTGCCAGCAGCTATCAGGGATTGGAGTCACCCCTCCACTTT	CASSYQGLESPLHF
few	-	TRBV5-1	TRBJ1-2	TGCGCCAGCAGCTTGCCTGGGCGGGACGGCTACACCTTC	CASSLPGRDGYTF
many	TRBD1	TRBV29-1	TRBJ2-1	TGCAGCGTTCCGGCAGGGGGCTACAATGAGCAGTTCTTC	CSVPAGGYNEQFF
-	-	TRBV9	TRBJ2-1	TGTGCCAGCAGCACTTACAATAAGCAGTTCTTC	CASSTYNKQFF
few	-	TRBV13	TRBJ1-1	TGTGCCAGCATCCTCCGTTACTCGAACACTGAAGCTTTCTTT	CASILRYSNTEAFF
few	-	TRBV29-1	TRBJ1-2	TGCAGCGTTGAAGACCAGGACGGTGACTATGGCTACACCTTC	CSVEDQDGDYGYTF
many	-	TRBV2	TRBJ1-4	TGTGCCAGCAGTGAATTGACAGAGCCGGAAAAACTGTTTTTT	CASSELTEPEKLFF
few	TRBD2	TRBV4-1	TRBJ2-5	TGCGCCAGCAGCCAAGACGGAGCGGGGGGGCGGAGGACCCAGTACTTC	CASSQDGAGGRRTQYF
few	-	TRBV2	TRBJ2-7	TGTGCCACCCTGCGTCCGAGCTACGAGCAGTACTTC	CATLRPSYEQYF
many	TRBD1	TRBV6-5	TRBJ2-2	TGTGCCAGCATTCACCCAGGGGGCGGGGAGCTGTTTTTT	CASIHPGGGELFF
-	-	TRBV11-2	TRBJ1-6	TGTGCCAGCAGCTTGTCCTTCCTCCACAATAATTCACCCCTCCACTTT	CASSLSFLHNNSPLHF
-	TRBD1	TRBV25-1	TRBJ2-5	TGTGCCAGCAGTGAATACGGGACAGGGGCACAAGAGACCCAGTACTTC	CASSEYGTGAQETQYF
few	TRBD1	TRBV7-9	TRBJ2-7	TGTGCCAGCAGCGTGGACAGGGGGCTCTACGAGCAGTACTTC	CASSVDRGLYEQYF
many	TRBD1	TRBV9	TRBJ2-7	TGTGCCAGCAGCGAGGGACAGTTCGCCTACGAGCAGTACTTC	CASSEGQFAYEQYF
-	-	TRBV18	TRBJ2-5	TGTGCCAGCCCTGGACAGGAGGGGACCCAGTACTTC	CASPGQEGTQYF
-	-	TRBV7-9	TRBJ1-4	TGTGCCAGCAGTGCAACTAATGAAAAACTGTTTTTT	CASSATNEKLFF
many	-	TRBV6-5	TRBJ1-1	TGTGCCGTACACACTAACACTGAAGCTTTCTTT	CAVHTNTEAFF
many	-	TRBV29-1	TRBJ2-7	TGCAGCGTGACGGGGGGCCGACCCGACGAGCAGTACTTC	CSVTGGRPDEQYF
-	-	TRBV7-9	TRBJ2-3	TGTGCCAGCAGCCTAACGGGGACTAGCACAGATACGCAGTATTTT	CASSLTGTSTDTQYF
many	TRBD2	TRBV4-2	TRBJ2-5	TGTGCCAGCAGCCAAAGACTGGACTCGTGGGAGGGGGAGACCCAGTACTTC	CASSQRLDSWEGETQYF
many	-	TRBV7-2	TRBJ2-7	TGTGCCAGCAGCTTAGGGGACTTTGCCTACGAGCAGTACTTC	CASSLGDFAYEQYF
-	TRBD1	TRBV5-1	TRBJ1-2	TGCGCCAGCAGCTTGAGGACAGGGGCGGGCTATGGCTACACCTTC	CASSLRTGAGYGYTF
-	-	TRBV7-3	TRBJ2-3	TGTGCCAGCAGCGGAGCGGGTCCTAGCACAGATACGCAGTATTTT	CASSGAGPSTDTQYF
many	-	TRBV29-1	TRBJ1-3	TGCAGCGTTGAAGAACGACAGGACTACTTCTCTGGAAACACCATATATTTT	CSVEERQDYFSGNTIYF
-	-	TRBV28	TRBJ1-2	TGTGCCAGCAGTTCCCCGGGACTCTGGTATGGCTACACCTTC	CASSSPGLWYGYTF
many	-	TRBV27	TRBJ2-3	TGTGCCAGCAGTTTGTGGTCGGCCCAAGATACGCAGTATTTT	CASSLWSAQDTQYF
-	-	TRBV9	TRBJ2-1	TGTGCCAGCAGCCCCTGGACCCTGTACAATGAGCAGTTCTTC	CASSPWTLYNEQFF
-	-	TRBV6-5	TRBJ1-1	TGTGCCAGCAGTTACGGCAGTTTGAACACTGAAGCTTTCTTT	CASSYGSLNTEAFF
many	-	TRBV9	TRBJ2-3	TGTGCCAGCAGCCCCCGCACAGATACGCAGTATTTT	CASSPRTDTQYF
many	TRBD1	TRBV4-3	TRBJ2-3	TGCGCCAGCAGCCGCGACCAGGGGGCTATTGATACGCAGTATTTT	CASSRDQGAIDTQYF
many	TRBD2	TRBV10-3	TRBJ2-5	TGTGCCATCAGTGAGCCGAAACTCGGACTAGGAGGGGCAGAGACCCAGTACTTC	CAISEPKLGLGGAETQYF
-	-	TRBV6-5	TRBJ1-1	TGTGCCAGCAGTTTCACAGGGTTTGCTGAAGCTTTCTTT	CASSFTGFAEAFF
-	-	TRBV19	TRBJ1-5	TGTGCCAGTAGTGGATTGGGAGAGCCCCAGCATTTT	CASSGLGEPQHF
-	TRBD2	TRBV27	TRBJ2-7	TGTGCCAGCAGTTTAGTCAGCGGGAGCTTTTACTACGAGCAGTACTTC	CASSLVSGSFYYEQYF
many	-	TRBV20-1	TRBJ2-6	TGCAGTGCTGGTCAGGGATCTGGGGCCAACGTCCTGACTTTC	CSAGQGSGANVLTF
many	-	TRBV7-8	TRBJ2-3	TGTGCCAGCAGCTTGCGCGGTGGGGTGGATACGCAGTATTTT	CASSLRGGVDTQYF
-	-	TRBV28	TRBJ2-5	TGTGCCAGCAGTTTTCTAATATCTAAGCGGTGGGGAGAGACCCAGTACTTC	CASSFLISKRWGETQYF
-	TRBD1	TRBV6-2/TRBV6-3	TRBJ2-6	TGTGCCAGCAGTCCCACGGACAGGATCTCTGGGGCCAACGTCCTGACTTTC	CASSPTDRISGANVLTF
few	TRBD1	TRBV7-8	TRBJ1-4	TGTGCCAGCAGCTTAGCGCTCGACAGGGGGCCTAATGAAAAACTGTTTTTT	CASSLALDRGPNEKLFF
-	-	TRBV28	TRBJ2-3	TGTGCCAGCAGTCCTCGACTGGCAGGGCAGTATTTT	CASSPRLAGQYF
many	-	TRBV2	TRBJ2-7	TGTGCCAGCAGCGAACCCCGTCTCTCGGGGGAGCAGTACTTC	CASSEPRLSGEQYF
many	-	TRBV6-1	TRBJ2-2	TGTGCCAGCTTTAAGGTAGACACCGGGGAGCTGTTTTTT	CASFKVDTGELFF
many	-	TRBV7-9	TRBJ1-2	TGTGCCAGCAGCTTAAGCAGGGGCTATGGCTACACCTTC	CASSLSRGYGYTF
many	TRBD1	TRBV5-1	TRBJ2-3	TGCGCCAGCAGCTTGGGGACAGGGCCAGATACGCAGTATTTT	CASSLGTGPDTQYF